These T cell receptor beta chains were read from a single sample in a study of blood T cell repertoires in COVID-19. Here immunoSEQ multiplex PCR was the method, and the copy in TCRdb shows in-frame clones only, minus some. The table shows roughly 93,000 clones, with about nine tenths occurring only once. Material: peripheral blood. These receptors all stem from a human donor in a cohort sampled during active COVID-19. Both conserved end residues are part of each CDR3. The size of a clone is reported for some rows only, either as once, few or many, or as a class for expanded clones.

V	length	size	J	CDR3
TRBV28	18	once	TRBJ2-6	CASSSGQGLLSGANVLTF
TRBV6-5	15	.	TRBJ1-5	CASSWGTGNNQPQHF
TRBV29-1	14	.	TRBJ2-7	CSVQVGQGGLKQYF
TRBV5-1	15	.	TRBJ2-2	CASSLVISEAGELFF
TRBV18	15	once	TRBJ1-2	CASSPTTGTNYGYTF
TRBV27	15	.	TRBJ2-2	CASSLKGAVPGELFF
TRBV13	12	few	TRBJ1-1	CASSIQNTEAFF
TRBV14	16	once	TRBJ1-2	CASSQVAGQPNYGYTF
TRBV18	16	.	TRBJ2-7	CASSPPSGTGIGEQYF
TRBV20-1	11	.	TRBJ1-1	CIPQGGTEAFF
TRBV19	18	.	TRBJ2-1	CASSTGTSGRGAYNEQFF
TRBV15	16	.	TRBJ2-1	CATSRVPSGAYNEQFF
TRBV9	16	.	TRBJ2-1	CASFLGGTSVPNEQFF
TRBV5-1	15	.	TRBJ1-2	CASSLTGTGGYGYTF
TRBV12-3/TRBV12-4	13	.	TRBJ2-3	CASSLLAGDTQYF
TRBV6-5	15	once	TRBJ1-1	CASSYLSGVGTEAFF
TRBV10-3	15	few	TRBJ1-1	CATSFKTGMNTEAFF
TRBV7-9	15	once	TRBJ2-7	CASSSGLAGVYEQYF
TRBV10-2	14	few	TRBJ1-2	CASRTSTEDYGYTF
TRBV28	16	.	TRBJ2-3	CASSLWGQAATDTQYF
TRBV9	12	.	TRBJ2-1	CASSGTTYEQFF
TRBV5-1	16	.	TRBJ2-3	CASSSSSGSRTDTQYF